This TCR beta chain was recorded in a study of CD8+CD57+ T cells in acquired aplastic anemia. The CDR3 has 14 amino acids. Deletions cut 5 bases from V and 5 bases from J, with 15 bases between. An expansion of CD8+CD57+ cells by flow cytometry had been shown in patients chosen for sequencing. Profiling of TCR beta VDJ combinations and CDR3 sequences used genomic DNA as template. MiXCR, run by TCRdb on the reads, gives a single entry per CDR3 protein. The data hold approximately 470,000 distinct CDR3 sequences, with less than 35% observed a single time. What was sequenced was sorted CD4+, CD8+, or CD8+CD57+ T cells (not recorded which) from PBMCs. The sequence was collected from a human donor with aplastic anemia. The genes are TRBV12-3 or TRBV12-4 and TRBJ1-1; D is uncertain. The CDR3 bases are TGTGCCAGCAGTATCGGGGTTTCGGGGACTGAAGCTTTCTTT. Amino acids: CASSIGVSGTEAFF.